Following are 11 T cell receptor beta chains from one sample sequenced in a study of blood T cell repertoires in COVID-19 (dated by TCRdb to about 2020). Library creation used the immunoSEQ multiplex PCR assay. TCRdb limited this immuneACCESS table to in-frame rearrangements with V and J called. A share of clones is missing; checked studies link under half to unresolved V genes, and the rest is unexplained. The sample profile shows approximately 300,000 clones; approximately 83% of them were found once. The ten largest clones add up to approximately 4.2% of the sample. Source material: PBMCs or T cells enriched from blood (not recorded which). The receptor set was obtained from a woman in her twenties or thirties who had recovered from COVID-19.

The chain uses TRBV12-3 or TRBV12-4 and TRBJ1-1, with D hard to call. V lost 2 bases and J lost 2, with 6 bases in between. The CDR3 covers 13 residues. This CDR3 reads CASSLSENTEAFF. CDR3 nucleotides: TGTGCCAGCAGTTTATCAGAAAACACTGAAGCTTTCTTT.

The CDR3 bases are TGTGCCAGCAGCGTGAGTGAGAGCATGAACACTGAAGCTTTCTTT. Translating gives CASSVSESMNTEAFF. The chain joins TRBV9 to TRBJ1-1, with D unresolved. From germline, CDR1 is SGDLS and CDR2 YYNGEE. V lost 2 bases and J lost 0, with 11 bases in between. This CDR3 is 15 amino acids long.

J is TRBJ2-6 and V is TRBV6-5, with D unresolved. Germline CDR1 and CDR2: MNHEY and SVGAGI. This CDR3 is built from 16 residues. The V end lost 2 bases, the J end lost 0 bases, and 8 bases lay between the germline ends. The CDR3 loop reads CASSYGVGSGANVLTF. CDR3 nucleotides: TGTGCCAGCAGTTACGGTGTCGGCTCTGGGGCCAACGTCCTGACTTTC.

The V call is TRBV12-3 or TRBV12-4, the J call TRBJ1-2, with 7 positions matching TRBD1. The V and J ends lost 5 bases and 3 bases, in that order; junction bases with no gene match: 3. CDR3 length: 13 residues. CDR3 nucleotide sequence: TGTGCCAGCAGTCTCGACAGGGACTATGGCTACACCTTC. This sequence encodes CASSLDRDYGYTF.

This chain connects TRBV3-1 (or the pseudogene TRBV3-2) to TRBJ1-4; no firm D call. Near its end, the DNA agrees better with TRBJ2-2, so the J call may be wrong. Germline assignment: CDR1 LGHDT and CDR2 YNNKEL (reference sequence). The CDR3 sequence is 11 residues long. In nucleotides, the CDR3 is TGTGCCAGCAGCCGTGACAGGGAGCTGTTTTTT. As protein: CASSRDRELFF.

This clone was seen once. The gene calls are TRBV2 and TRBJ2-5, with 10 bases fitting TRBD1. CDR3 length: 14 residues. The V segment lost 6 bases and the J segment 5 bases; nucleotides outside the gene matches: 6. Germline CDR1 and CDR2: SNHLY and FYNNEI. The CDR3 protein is CASSADRGHETQYF. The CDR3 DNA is TGTGCCAGCAGCGCCGACAGGGGGCATGAGACCCAGTACTTC. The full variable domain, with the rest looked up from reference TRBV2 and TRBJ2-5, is EPEVTQTPSHQVTQMGQEVILRCVPISNHLYFYWYRQILGQKVEFLVSFYNNEISEKSEIFDDQFSVERPDGSNFTLKIRSTKLEDSAMYFCASSADRGHETQYFGPGTRLLVL.

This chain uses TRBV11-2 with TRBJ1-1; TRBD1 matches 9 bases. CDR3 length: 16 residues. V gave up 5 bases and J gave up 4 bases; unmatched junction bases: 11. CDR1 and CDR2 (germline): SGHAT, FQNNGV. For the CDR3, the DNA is TGTGCCAGCAGCCGCGCCGGGACAGGGTATCCCACTGAAGCTTTCTTT. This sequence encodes CASSRAGTGYPTEAFF.

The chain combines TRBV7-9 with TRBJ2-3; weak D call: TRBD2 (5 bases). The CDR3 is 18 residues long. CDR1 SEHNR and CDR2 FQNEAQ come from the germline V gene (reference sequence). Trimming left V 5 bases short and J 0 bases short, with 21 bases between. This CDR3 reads CASSPRTQLESSTDTQYF. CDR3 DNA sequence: TGTGCCAGCAGCCCACGAACTCAACTAGAGTCTAGCACAGATACGCAGTATTTT. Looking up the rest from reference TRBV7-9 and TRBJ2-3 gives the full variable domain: DTGVSQNPRHKITKRGQNVTFRCDPISEHNRLYWYRQTLGQGPEFLTYFQNEAQLEKSRLLSDRFSAERPKGSFSTLEIQRTEQGDSAMYLCASSPRTQLESSTDTQYFGPGTRLTVL.

The CDR3 bases are TGTGCCAGCAGCGTAGAGGCTCAGGGCCTGGGCACAGATACGCAGTATTTT. Protein product: CASSVEAQGLGTDTQYF. The chain combines TRBV9 with TRBJ2-3; weak D call: TRBD1 (5 bases). CDR1 SGDLS and CDR2 YYNGEE come from the germline V gene. V was clipped by 0 bases and J by 1 base, with 15 bases between them. The CDR3 has 17 residues.

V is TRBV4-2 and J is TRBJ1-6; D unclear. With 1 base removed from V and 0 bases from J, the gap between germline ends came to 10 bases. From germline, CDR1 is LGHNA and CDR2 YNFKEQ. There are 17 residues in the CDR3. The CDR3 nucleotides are TGTGCCAGCAGCCAAGTTCGGGAGAGCTCCTATAATTCACCCCTCCACTTT. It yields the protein CASSQVRESSYNSPLHF.

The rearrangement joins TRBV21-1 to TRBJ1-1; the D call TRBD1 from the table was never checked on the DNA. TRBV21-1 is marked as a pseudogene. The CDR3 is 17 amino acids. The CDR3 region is CASSKLGIQGGSSEAFF. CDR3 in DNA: TGTGCCAGCAGCAAACTAGGGATCCAGGGGGGTTCTTCTGAAGCTTTCTTT.